This is a list of T cell receptor beta chains from one sample in a study of blood T cell repertoires in COVID-19. Here immunoSEQ multiplex PCR was the method, and the copy in TCRdb shows in-frame clones only, minus some. The table has about 98,000 clones, 70% to 90% seen once; the top ten hold 3.5% to 5.5%. The sequenced sample consisted of peripheral blood. The receptors were gathered from a man between 65 and 85 years old with acute or convalescent COVID-19. The CDR3 runs from the conserved cysteine through the conserved F or W. The order of the fields is J gene, D gene, V gene, clone size, CDR3 protein, CDR3 DNA. D genes are given only for firm matches. Rows may omit the clone size; those that give it use once, few, many or a size class.

j_call: TRBJ2-5; d_call: TRBD2; v_call: TRBV20-1; clone_size: -; cdr3_aa: CSGLAGGTQYF; cdr3_nt: TGCAGTGGCCTAGCGGGGGGGACCCAGTACTTC
j_call: TRBJ2-3; d_call: -; v_call: TRBV5-1; clone_size: -; cdr3_aa: CASSSGSADTDTQYF; cdr3_nt: TGCGCCAGCAGCTCGGGGTCGGCAGATACAGATACGCAGTATTTT
j_call: TRBJ1-6; d_call: TRBD1; v_call: TRBV18; clone_size: few; cdr3_aa: CASSPLDRAVASPLHF; cdr3_nt: TGTGCCAGCTCACCATTGGACAGGGCGGTAGCTTCACCCCTCCACTTT
j_call: TRBJ2-1; d_call: TRBD1; v_call: TRBV7-9; clone_size: -; cdr3_aa: CASAGTGGAYNEQFF; cdr3_nt: TGTGCCAGCGCTGGGACAGGGGGCGCCTACAATGAGCAGTTCTTC
j_call: TRBJ1-4; d_call: TRBD1; v_call: TRBV19; clone_size: -; cdr3_aa: CARKRGQGDYIATNEKLFF; cdr3_nt: TGTGCCAGGAAGAGAGGACAGGGAGACTATATTGCAACTAATGAAAAACTGTTTTTT
j_call: TRBJ1-2; d_call: -; v_call: TRBV2; clone_size: -; cdr3_aa: CASSETAGYTF; cdr3_nt: TGTGCCAGCAGTGAAACAGCCGGCTACACCTTC
j_call: TRBJ1-1; d_call: -; v_call: TRBV27; clone_size: -; cdr3_aa: CASTSVGGPEAFF; cdr3_nt: TGTGCCAGCACTTCCGTGGGAGGACCTGAAGCTTTCTTT
j_call: TRBJ1-2; d_call: TRBD1; v_call: TRBV2; clone_size: -; cdr3_aa: CASSDEFKGQNYGYTF; cdr3_nt: TGTGCCAGCAGTGATGAGTTCAAGGGACAGAACTATGGCTACACCTTC
j_call: TRBJ1-1; d_call: -; v_call: TRBV3-1/TRBV3-2; clone_size: -; cdr3_aa: CASSQVQMNTEAFF; cdr3_nt: TGTGCCAGCAGCCAAGTACAGATGAACACTGAAGCTTTCTTT
j_call: TRBJ2-7; d_call: -; v_call: TRBV6-6; clone_size: -; cdr3_aa: CASSYSSVSYEQYF; cdr3_nt: TGTGCCAGCAGTTACTCGAGCGTTTCGTACGAGCAGTACTTC
j_call: TRBJ1-2; d_call: TRBD1; v_call: TRBV3-1/TRBV3-2; clone_size: -; cdr3_aa: CASSPEGGTGNYGYTF; cdr3_nt: TGTGCCAGCAGCCCAGAGGGGGGGACAGGGAACTATGGCTACACCTTC
j_call: TRBJ1-2; d_call: -; v_call: TRBV20-1; clone_size: -; cdr3_aa: CSASSPIGGYTF; cdr3_nt: TGCAGTGCTAGTTCTCCTATTGGTGGCTACACCTTC
j_call: TRBJ1-5; d_call: TRBD1; v_call: TRBV16; clone_size: -; cdr3_aa: CASRGQIFNSNQPQHF; cdr3_nt: TGTGCCAGCAGGGGACAGATTTTTAATAGCAATCAGCCCCAGCATTTT
j_call: TRBJ1-2; d_call: -; v_call: TRBV7-9; clone_size: -; cdr3_aa: CASSLSINYGYTF; cdr3_nt: TGTGCCAGCAGCTTATCCATTAACTATGGCTACACCTTC
j_call: TRBJ1-1; d_call: -; v_call: TRBV6-1; clone_size: -; cdr3_aa: CASSELAGGLTEAFF; cdr3_nt: TGTGCCAGCAGTGAATTAGCCGGGGGGCTCACTGAAGCTTTCTTT
j_call: TRBJ1-4; d_call: -; v_call: TRBV3-1/TRBV3-2; clone_size: -; cdr3_aa: CASSQDLPNEKLFF; cdr3_nt: TGTGCCAGCAGCCAAGATCTACCTAATGAAAAACTGTTTTTT
j_call: TRBJ2-1; d_call: -; v_call: TRBV2; clone_size: -; cdr3_aa: CASRATGMSSYNEQFF; cdr3_nt: TGTGCCAGCAGGGCCACGGGGATGAGCTCCTACAATGAGCAGTTCTTC
j_call: TRBJ2-5; d_call: -; v_call: TRBV5-1; clone_size: -; cdr3_aa: CASSLGISRETQYF; cdr3_nt: TGCGCCAGCAGCTTGGGAATATCTCGGGAGACCCAGTACTTC
j_call: TRBJ1-2; d_call: -; v_call: TRBV2; clone_size: -; cdr3_aa: CASSERDSYTF; cdr3_nt: TGTGCCAGCAGTGAAAGGGACAGCTACACCTTC
j_call: TRBJ2-5; d_call: TRBD2; v_call: TRBV3-1/TRBV3-2; clone_size: -; cdr3_aa: CASSQGLAGAQTQYF; cdr3_nt: TGTGCCAGCAGCCAAGGGTTAGCGGGGGCGCAGACCCAGTACTTC
j_call: TRBJ2-3; d_call: -; v_call: TRBV2; clone_size: -; cdr3_aa: CASSPYTQYF; cdr3_nt: TGTGCCAGCAGTCCATATACGCAGTATTTT
j_call: TRBJ2-3; d_call: -; v_call: TRBV6-1; clone_size: -; cdr3_aa: CASSETKKTDTQYF; cdr3_nt: TGTGCCAGCAGTGAAACAAAGAAGACAGATACGCAGTATTTT
j_call: TRBJ1-1; d_call: -; v_call: TRBV12-5; clone_size: -; cdr3_aa: CASAREAGSRAEAFF; cdr3_nt: TGTGCTAGTGCTCGTGAGGCGGGGAGTAGGGCTGAAGCTTTCTTT